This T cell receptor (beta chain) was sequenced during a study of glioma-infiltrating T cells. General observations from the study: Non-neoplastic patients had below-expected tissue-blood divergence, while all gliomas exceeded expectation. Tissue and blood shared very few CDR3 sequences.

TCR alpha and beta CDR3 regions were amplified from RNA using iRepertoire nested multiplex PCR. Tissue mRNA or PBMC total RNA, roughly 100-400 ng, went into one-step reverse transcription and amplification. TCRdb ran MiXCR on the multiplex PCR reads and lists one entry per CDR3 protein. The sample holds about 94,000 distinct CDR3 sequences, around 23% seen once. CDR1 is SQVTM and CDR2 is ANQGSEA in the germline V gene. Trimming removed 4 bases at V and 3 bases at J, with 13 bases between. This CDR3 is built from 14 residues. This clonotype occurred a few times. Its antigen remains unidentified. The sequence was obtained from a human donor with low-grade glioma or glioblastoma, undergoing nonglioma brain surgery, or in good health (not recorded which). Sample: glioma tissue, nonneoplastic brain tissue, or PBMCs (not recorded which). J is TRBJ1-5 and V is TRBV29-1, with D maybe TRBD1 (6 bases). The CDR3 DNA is TGCAGCGTTGCCGGGGGGCGGAACAATCAGCCCCAGCATTTT. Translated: CSVAGGRNNQPQHF. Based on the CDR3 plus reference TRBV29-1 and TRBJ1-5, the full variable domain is SAVISQKPSRDICQRGTSLTIQCQVDSQVTMMFWYRQQPGQSLTLIATANQGSEATYESGFVIDKFPISRPNLTFSTLTVSNMSPEDSSIYLCSVAGGRNNQPQHFGDGTRLSIL.